This T cell receptor beta chain was retrieved from a study of human T cells and chemical hapten exposure. Study-level background: All patients underwent weekly scalp dosing with diphenylcyclopropenone for the full roughly 25-week study.

The time point denotes: patch test 1, 2 weeks after DPC sensitization. Treatment defined: therapeutic diphenylcyclopropenone sensitization with weekly scalp DPC. The total RNA was obtained from whole blood that was not fractionated. Germline assignment: CDR1 SGHVS and CDR2 FQNEAQ. This CDR3 region has 14 residues. V was shortened by 5 bases and J by 7 bases, with 16 bases between the two germline ends. Study processing details: Sample TCR counts, which ranged from about 20,000 to 690,600, had a median of 95,638. TCRdb reprocessed the RACE reads via MiXCR and lists one record per CDR3 protein. These V and J calls are TCRdb output, not the study's own analysis. This sample has tens of thousands of distinct CDR3 sequences, with around 10% found just once. General study findings and limits: The immune response of these alopecia patients might not match healthy individuals'. Patch test score rose with PT1 expanded TCRs, significant at 8, 16, 32, not 4.

This clonotype was detected ten times or more. Its antigen remains unidentified. Sequencing used whole blood, obtained in connection with sensitization to the hapten diphenylcyclopropenone (DPC). This chain links TRBV7-8 with TRBJ2-3, with D perhaps matching TRBD1 (5 bases). The sequence was collected from a woman aged 40 to 50 with alopecia areata. Some clones in this sample may be carry-over from other donors' samples. The CDR3 bases are TGTGCCAGCAGCCCCTACTCCCCGGACAATACGCAGTATTTT. This codes for CASSPYSPDNTQYF.